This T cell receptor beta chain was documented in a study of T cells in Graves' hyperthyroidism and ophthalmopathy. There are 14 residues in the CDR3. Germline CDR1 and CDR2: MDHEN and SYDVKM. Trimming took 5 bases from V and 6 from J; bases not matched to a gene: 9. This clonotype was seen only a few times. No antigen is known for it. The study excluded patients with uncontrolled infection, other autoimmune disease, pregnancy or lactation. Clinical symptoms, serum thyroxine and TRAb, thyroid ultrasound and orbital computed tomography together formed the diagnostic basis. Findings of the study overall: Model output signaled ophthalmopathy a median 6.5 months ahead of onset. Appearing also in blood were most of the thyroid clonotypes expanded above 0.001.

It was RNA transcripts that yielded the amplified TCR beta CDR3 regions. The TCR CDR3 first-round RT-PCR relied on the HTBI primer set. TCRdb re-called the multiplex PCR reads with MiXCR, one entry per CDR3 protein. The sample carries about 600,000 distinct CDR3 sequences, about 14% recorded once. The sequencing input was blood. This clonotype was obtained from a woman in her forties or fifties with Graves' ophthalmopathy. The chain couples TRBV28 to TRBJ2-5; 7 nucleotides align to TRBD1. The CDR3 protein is CASSPGQAPQTQYF. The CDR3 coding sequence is TGTGCCAGCAGTCCAGGACAGGCGCCGCAGACCCAGTACTTC.